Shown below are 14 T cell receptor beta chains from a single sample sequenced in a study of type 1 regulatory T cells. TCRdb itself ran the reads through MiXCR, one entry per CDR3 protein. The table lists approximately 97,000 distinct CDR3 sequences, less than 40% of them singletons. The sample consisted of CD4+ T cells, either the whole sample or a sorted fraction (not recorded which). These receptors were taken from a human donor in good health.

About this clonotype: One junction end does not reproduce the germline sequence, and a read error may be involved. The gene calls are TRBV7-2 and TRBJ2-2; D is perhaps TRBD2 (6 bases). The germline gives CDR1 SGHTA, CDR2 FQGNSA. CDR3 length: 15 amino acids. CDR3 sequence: CAISRLAVCTGDLFF. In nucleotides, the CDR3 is TGTGCCATCAGCCGATTAGCGGTTTGCACCGGGGATCTGTTTTTT. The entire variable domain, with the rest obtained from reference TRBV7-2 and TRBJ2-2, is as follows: GAGVSQSPSNKVTEKGKDVELRCDPISGHTALYWYRQSLGQGLEFLIYFQGNSAPDKSGLPSDRFSAERTGGSVSTLTIQRTQQEDSAVYLCAISRLAVCTGDLFFGEGSRLTVL.

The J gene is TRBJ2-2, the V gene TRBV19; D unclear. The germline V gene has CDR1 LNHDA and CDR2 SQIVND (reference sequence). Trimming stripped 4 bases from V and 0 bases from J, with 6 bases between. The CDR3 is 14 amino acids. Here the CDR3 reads CASSTTANTGELFF. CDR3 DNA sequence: TGTGCCAGTAGTACAACAGCGAACACCGGGGAGCTGTTTTTT.

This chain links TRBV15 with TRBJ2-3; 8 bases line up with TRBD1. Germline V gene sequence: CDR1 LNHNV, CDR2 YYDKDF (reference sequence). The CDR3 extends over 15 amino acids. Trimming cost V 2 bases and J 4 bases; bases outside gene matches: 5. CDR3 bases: TGTGCCACCAGCAGACGTGGACAGGGCTCAGATACGCAGTATTTT. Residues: CATSRRGQGSDTQYF.

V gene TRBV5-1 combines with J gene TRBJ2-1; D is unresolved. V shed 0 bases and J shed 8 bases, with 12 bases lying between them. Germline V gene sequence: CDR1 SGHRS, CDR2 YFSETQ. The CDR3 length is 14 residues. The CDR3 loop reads CASSLERPLDEQFF. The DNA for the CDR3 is TGCGCCAGCAGCTTGGAACGCCCGTTGGATGAGCAGTTCTTC. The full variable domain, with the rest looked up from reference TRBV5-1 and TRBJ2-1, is KAGVTQTPRYLIKTRGQQVTLSCSPISGHRSVSWYQQTPGQGLQFLFEYFSETQRNKGNFPGRFSGRQFSNSRSEMNVSTLELGDSALYLCASSLERPLDEQFFGPGTRLTVL.

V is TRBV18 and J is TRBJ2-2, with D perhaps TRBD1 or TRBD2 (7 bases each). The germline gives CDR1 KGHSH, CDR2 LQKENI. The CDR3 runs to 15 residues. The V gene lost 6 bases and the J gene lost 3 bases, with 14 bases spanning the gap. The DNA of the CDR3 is TGTGCCAGCTCCCCCGCAGGGGGGGACACCGGGGAGCTGTTTTTT. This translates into CASSPAGGDTGELFF.

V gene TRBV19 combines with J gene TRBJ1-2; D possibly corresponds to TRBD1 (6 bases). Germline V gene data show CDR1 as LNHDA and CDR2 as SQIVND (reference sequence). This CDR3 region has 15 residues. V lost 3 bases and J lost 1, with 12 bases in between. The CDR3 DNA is TGTGCCAGTAGTATCCCCTGGACAGTTAACTATGGCTACACCTTC. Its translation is CASSIPWTVNYGYTF.

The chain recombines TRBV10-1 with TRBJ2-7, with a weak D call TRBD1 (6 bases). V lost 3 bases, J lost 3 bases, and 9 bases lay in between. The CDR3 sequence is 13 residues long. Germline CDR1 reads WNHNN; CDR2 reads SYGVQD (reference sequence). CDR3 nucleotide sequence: TGCGCCAGCAGTGAAGGGGACATCTACGAGCAGTACTTC. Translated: CASSEGDIYEQYF.

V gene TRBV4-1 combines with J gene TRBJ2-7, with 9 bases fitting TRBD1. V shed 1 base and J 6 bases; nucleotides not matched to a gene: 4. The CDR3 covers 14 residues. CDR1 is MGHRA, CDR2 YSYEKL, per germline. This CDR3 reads CASSQVMTGGEQYF. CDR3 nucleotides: TGCGCCAGCAGCCAAGTTATGACAGGGGGCGAGCAGTACTTC.

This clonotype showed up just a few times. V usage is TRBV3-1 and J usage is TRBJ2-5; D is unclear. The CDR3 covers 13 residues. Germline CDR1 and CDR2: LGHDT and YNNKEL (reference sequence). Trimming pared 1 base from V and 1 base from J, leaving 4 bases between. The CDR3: CASSQAFQETQYF. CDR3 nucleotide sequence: TGTGCCAGCAGCCAAGCTTTCCAAGAGACCCAGTACTTC.

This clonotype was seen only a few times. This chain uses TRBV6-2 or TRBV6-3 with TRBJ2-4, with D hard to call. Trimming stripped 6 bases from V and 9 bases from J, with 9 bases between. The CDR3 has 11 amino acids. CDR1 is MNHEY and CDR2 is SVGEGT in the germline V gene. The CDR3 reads CASREETIQYF. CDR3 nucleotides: TGTGCCAGCAGGGAAGAAACCATTCAGTACTTC.

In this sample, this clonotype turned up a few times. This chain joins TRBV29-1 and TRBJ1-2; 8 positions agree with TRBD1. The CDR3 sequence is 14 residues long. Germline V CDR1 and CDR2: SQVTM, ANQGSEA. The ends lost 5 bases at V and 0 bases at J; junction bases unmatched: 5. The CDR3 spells CSVPQGASNYGYTF. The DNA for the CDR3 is TGCAGCGTTCCGCAGGGGGCTTCTAACTATGGCTACACCTTC. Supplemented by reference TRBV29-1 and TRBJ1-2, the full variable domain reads SAVISQKPSRDICQRGTSLTIQCQVDSQVTMMFWYRQQPGQSLTLIATANQGSEATYESGFVIDKFPISRPNLTFSTLTVSNMSPEDSSIYLCSVPQGASNYGYTFGSGTRLTVV.

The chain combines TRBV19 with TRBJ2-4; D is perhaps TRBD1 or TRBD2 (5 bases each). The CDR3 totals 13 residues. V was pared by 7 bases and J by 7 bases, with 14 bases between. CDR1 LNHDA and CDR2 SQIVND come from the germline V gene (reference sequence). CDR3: CASTHGDGNIQYF. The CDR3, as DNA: TGTGCCAGTACCCACGGGGACGGGAACATTCAGTACTTC.

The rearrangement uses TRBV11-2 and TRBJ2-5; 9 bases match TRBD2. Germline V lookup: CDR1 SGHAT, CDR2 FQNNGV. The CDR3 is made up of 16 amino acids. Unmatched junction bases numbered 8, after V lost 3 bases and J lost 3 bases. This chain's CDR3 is CASSLTGTSRKETQYF. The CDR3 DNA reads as TGTGCCAGCAGCTTGACCGGGACTAGCAGAAAAGAGACCCAGTACTTC.

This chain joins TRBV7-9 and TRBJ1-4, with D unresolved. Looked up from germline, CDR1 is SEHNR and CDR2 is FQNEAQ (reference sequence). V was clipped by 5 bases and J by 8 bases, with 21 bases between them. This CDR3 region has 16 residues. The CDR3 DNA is TGTGCCAGCAGCCTAGTTAGACCCAGTGGAGGAGAAAAACTGTTTTTT. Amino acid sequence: CASSLVRPSGGEKLFF.